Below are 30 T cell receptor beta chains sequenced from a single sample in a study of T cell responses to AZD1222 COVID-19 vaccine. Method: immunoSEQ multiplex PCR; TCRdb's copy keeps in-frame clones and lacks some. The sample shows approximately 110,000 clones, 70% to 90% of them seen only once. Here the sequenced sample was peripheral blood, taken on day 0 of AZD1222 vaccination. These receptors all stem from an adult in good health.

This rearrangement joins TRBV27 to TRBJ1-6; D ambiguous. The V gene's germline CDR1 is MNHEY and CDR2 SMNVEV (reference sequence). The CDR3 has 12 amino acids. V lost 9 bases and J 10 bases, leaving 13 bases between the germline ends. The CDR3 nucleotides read TGTGCCAGTAAGACGTCGGGCTCACCCCTCCACTTT. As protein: CASKTSGSPLHF.

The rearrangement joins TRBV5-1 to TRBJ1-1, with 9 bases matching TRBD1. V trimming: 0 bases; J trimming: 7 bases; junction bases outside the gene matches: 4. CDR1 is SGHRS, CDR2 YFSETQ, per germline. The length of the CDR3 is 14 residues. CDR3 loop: CASSLGDRVGEAFF. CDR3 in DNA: TGCGCCAGCAGCTTGGGGGACAGGGTTGGTGAAGCTTTCTTT.

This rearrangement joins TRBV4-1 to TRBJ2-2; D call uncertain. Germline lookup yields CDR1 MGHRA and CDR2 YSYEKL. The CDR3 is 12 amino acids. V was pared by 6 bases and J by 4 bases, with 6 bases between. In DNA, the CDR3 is TGCGCCAGCAGTGTAGGCACCGGGGAGCTGTTTTTT. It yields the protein CASSVGTGELFF.

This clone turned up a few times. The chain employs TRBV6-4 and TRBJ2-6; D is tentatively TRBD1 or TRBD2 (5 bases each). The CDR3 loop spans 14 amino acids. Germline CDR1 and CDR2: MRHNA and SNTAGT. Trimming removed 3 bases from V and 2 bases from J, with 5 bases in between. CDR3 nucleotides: TGTGCCAGCAGTGAGGGGGCTGGGGCCAACGTCCTGACTTTC. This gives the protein CASSEGAGANVLTF.

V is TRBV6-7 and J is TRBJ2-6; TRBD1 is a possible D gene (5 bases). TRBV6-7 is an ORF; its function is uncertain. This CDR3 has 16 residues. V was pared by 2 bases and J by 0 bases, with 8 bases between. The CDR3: CASSYPDSSGANVLTF. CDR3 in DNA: TGTGCCAGCAGTTACCCCGACAGCTCTGGGGCCAACGTCCTGACTTTC.

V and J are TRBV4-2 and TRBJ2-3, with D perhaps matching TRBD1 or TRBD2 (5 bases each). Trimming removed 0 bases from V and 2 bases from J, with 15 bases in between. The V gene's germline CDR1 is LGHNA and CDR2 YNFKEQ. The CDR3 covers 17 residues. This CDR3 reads CASSQDEIPGTTDTQYF. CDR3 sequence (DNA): TGTGCCAGCAGCCAAGATGAGATTCCGGGGACCACAGATACGCAGTATTTT.

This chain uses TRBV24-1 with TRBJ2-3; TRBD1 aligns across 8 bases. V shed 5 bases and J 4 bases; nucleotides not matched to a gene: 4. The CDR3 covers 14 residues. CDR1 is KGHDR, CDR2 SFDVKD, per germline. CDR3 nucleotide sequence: TGTGCCACCAGTGCCTCAGGGGGCGCAGATACGCAGTATTTT. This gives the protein CATSASGGADTQYF.

This CDR3 reads CASSYSYGYTF. The CDR3 DNA reads TGTGCCAGCAGTTATTCCTATGGCTACACCTTC. The chain has TRBV6-5 and TRBJ1-2; D gene unclear. This CDR3 is 11 amino acids long. The germline V and J ends were trimmed by 3 bases and 4 bases, with 3 bases remaining between them. CDR1 and CDR2 from the germline V gene are MNHEY and SVGAGI.

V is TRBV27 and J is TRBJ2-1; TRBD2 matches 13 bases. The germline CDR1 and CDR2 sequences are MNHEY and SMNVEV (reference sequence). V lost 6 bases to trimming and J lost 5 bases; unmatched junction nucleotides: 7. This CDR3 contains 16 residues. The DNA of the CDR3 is TGTGCCAGCAGCCCTAGACTAGCGGGGGGCCACAATGAGCAGTTCTTC. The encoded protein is CASSPRLAGGHNEQFF.

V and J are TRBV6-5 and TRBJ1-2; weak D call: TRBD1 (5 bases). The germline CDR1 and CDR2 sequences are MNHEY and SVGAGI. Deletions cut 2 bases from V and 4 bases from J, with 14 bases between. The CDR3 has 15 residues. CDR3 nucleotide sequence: TGTGCCAGCAGTTACCCGCTTGGGGGGGGCTATGGCTACACCTTC. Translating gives CASSYPLGGGYGYTF.

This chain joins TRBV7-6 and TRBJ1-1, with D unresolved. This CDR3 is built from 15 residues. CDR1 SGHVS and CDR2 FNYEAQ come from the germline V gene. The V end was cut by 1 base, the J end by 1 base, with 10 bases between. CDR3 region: CASSLVLGSNTEAFF. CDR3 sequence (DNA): TGTGCCAGCAGCTTAGTACTGGGGTCGAACACTGAAGCTTTCTTT. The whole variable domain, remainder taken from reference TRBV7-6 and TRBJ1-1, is GAGVSQSPRYKVTKRGQDVALRCDPISGHVSLYWYRQALGQGPEFLTYFNYEAQQDKSGLPNDRFSAERPEGSISTLTIQRTEQRDSAMYRCASSLVLGSNTEAFFGQGTRLTVV.

DNA of the CDR3: TGCGCCAGCAGCTCGGCTCCTCGGGGACAGGGGGTGACTGAAGCTTTCTTT. This gives the protein CASSSAPRGQGVTEAFF. The V and J genes are TRBV5-1 and TRBJ1-1; the match to TRBD1 covers 11 bases. CDR1 is SGHRS and CDR2 is YFSETQ in the germline V gene. The CDR3 is made up of 17 amino acids. The V gene end was trimmed by 3 bases and the J gene end by 5 bases; junction bases not matched to a gene: 12.

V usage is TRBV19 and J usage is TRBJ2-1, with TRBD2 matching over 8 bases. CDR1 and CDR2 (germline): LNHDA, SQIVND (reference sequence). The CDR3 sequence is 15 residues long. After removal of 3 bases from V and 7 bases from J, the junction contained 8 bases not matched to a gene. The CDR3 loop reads CASSMSPGGENEQFF. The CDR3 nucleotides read TGTGCCAGTAGTATGTCCCCGGGAGGGGAAAATGAGCAGTTCTTC.

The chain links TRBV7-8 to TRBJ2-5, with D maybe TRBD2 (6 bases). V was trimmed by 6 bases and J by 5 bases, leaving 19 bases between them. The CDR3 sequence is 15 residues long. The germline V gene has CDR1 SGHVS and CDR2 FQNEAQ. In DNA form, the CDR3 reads TGTGCCAGCAGGCCTAGCAGGAGGGCAGGGGAGACCCAGTACTTC. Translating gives CASRPSRRAGETQYF.

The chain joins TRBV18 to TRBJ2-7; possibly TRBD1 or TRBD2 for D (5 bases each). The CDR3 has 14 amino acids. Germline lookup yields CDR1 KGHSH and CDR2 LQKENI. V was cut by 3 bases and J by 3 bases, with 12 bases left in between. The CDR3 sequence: CASSPTGLIYEQYF. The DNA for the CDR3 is TGTGCCAGCTCACCCACAGGACTTATCTACGAGCAGTACTTC.

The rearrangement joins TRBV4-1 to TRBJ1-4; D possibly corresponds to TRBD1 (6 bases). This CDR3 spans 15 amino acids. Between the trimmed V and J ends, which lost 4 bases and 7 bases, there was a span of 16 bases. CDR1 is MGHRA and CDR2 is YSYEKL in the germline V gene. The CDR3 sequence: CASSPAGDKGEKLFF. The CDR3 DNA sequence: TGCGCCAGCAGCCCCGCAGGGGACAAGGGTGAAAAACTGTTTTTT.

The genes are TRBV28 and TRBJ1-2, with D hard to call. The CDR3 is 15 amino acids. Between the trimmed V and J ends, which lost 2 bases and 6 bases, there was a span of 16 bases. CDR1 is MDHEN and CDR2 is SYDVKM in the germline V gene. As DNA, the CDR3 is TGTGCCAGCAGTTTAACAGTCCCCAAAAGGGATGGCTACACCTTC. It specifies CASSLTVPKRDGYTF.

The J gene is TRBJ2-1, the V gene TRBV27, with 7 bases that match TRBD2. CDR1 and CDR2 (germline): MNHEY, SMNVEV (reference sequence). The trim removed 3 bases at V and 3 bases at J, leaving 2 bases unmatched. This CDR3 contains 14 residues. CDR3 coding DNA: TGTGCCAGCAGTTTTGGGGGGGTCTACAATGAGCAGTTCTTC. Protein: CASSFGGVYNEQFF.

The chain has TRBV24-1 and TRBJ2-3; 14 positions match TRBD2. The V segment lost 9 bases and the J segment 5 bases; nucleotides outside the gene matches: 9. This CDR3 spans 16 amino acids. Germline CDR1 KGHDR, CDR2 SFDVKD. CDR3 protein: CATGTSGGRNGDTQYF. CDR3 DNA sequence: TGTGCCACCGGGACTAGCGGGGGCCGCAATGGAGATACGCAGTATTTT.

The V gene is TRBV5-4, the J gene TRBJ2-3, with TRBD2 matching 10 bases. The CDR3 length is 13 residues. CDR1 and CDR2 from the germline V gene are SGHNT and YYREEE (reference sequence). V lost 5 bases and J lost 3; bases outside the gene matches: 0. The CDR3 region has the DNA TGTGCCAGCAGGACTAGCGGGACAGATACGCAGTATTTT. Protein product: CASRTSGTDTQYF.

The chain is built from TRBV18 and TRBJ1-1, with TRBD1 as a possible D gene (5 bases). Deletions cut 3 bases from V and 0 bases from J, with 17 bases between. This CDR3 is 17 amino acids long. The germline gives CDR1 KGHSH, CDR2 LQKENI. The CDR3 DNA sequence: TGTGCCAGCTCACCCCTAGGAGGGGCGGCGGTGAACACTGAAGCTTTCTTT. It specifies CASSPLGGAAVNTEAFF.

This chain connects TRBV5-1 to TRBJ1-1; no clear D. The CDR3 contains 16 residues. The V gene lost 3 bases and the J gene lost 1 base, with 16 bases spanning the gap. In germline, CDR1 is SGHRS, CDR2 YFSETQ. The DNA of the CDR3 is TGCGCCAGCAGCTCTCCGAGGAATCGTAGGAACACTGAAGCTTTCTTT. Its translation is CASSSPRNRRNTEAFF.

CDR3: CASTRDFTDTQYF. CDR3 sequence (DNA): TGTGCCAGCACCCGCGACTTCACAGATACGCAGTATTTT. The chain joins TRBV25-1 to TRBJ2-3; D remains ambiguous. Germline V gives CDR1 MGHDK, CDR2 SYGVNS. The CDR3 sequence is 13 residues long. V was trimmed by 7 bases and J by 2 bases, leaving 10 bases between them.

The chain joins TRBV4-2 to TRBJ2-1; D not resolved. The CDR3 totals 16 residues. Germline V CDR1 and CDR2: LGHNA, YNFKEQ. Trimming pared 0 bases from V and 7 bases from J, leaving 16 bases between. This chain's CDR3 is CASSQDADDVWNEQFF. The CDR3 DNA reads TGTGCCAGCAGCCAAGACGCGGACGACGTTTGGAATGAGCAGTTCTTC.

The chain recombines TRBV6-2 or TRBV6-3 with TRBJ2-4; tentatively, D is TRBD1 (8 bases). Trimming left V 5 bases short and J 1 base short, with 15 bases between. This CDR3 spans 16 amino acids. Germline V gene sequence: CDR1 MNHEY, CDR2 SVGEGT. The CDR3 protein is CASSQQGGIAKNIQYF. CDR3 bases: TGTGCCAGCAGTCAACAGGGGGGGATTGCCAAAAACATTCAGTACTTC.

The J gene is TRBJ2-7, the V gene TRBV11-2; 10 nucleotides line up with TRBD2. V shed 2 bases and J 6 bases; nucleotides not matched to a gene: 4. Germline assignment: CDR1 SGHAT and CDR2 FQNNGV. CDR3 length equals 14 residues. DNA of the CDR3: TGTGCCAGCAGCTTACGGGCTAGCGGGGGCGAGCAGTACTTC. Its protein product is CASSLRASGGEQYF.

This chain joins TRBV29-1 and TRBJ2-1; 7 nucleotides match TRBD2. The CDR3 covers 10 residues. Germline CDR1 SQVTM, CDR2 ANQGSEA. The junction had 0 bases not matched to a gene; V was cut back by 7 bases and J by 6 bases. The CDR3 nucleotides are TGCAGCGGGGGGGGCAATGAGCAGTTCTTC. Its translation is CSGGGNEQFF.

CDR3 sequence: CASSELGSRYGYTF. The CDR3 DNA reads as TGTGCCAGCAGTGAATTGGGCAGTCGCTATGGCTACACCTTC. The V call is TRBV6-1, the J call TRBJ1-2; D not certain. The CDR3 runs to 14 residues. Germline loops: CDR1 MNHNS, CDR2 SASEGT. The V and J ends lost 2 bases and 4 bases respectively, with 11 bases between them.

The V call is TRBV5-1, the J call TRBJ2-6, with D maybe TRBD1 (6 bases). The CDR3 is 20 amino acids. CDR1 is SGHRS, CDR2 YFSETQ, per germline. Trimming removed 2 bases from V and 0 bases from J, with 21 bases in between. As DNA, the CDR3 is TGCGCCAGCAGCTTAGATGACAGGTTGGGACCGGGCTCTGGGGCCAACGTCCTGACTTTC. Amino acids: CASSLDDRLGPGSGANVLTF.

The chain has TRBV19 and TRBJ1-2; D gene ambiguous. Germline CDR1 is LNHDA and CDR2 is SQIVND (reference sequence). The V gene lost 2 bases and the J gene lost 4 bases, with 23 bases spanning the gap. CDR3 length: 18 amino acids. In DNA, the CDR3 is TGTGCCAGTAGTATAAGGGCATGGCGCCTTCGTCCTGGCTATGGCTACACCTTC. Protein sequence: CASSIRAWRLRPGYGYTF. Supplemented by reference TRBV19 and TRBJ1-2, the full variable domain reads DGGITQSPKYLFRKEGQNVTLSCEQNLNHDAMYWYRQDPGQGLRLIYYSQIVNDFQKGDIAEGYSVSREKKESFPLTVTSAQKNPTAFYLCASSIRAWRLRPGYGYTFGSGTRLTVV.